Listed here are 22 T cell receptor beta chains from one sample, sequenced in a study of beta chain features in type 1 diabetes. Isolated RNA was reverse transcribed in full, so expressed TCRB transcripts were sequenced. Some clones are missing from TCRdb's copy, which holds only in-frame ones; the method was immunoSEQ multiplex PCR. The sample includes roughly 450,000 clones, roughly 13% seen only once; the top ten take approximately 0.035%. Input material: naive CD4+ T cells from blood. Every receptor here comes from a man under 40 in good health.

A few counts support this clone. The rearrangement uses TRBV5-1 and TRBJ2-5, with 8 bases aligning to TRBD1. Germline values: CDR1 SGHRS, CDR2 YFSETQ. The CDR3 runs 14 residues. Trimming took 4 bases from V and 3 from J; bases not matched to a gene: 5. The CDR3 nucleotides are TGCGCCAGCAGCCCGGGACAGGCTAAAGAGACCCAGTACTTC. Amino acids: CASSPGQAKETQYF.

The chain combines TRBV7-9 with TRBJ1-5; 10 nucleotides match TRBD1. With V trimmed by 5 bases and J by 5 bases, 3 bases remained unmatched. The CDR3 totals 14 residues. Germline values: CDR1 SEHNR, CDR2 FQNEAQ (reference sequence). CDR3 nucleotide sequence: TGTGCCAGCAGCAGGACAGGGGGTCATCAGCCCCAGCATTTT. This translates into CASSRTGGHQPQHF.

This rearrangement joins TRBV2 to TRBJ2-5; D uncertain. Germline loops: CDR1 SNHLY, CDR2 FYNNEI. The CDR3 extends over 13 amino acids. Trimming left V 5 bases short and J 4 bases short, with 11 bases between. CDR3 bases: TGTGCCAGCAGTTCCAGCCGTAGAGAGACCCAGTACTTC. Amino acid sequence: CASSSSRRETQYF.

Only a few counts were recorded for this clone. The V and J genes are TRBV15 and TRBJ2-7; 12 bases line up with TRBD2. From germline, CDR1 is LNHNV and CDR2 YYDKDF (reference sequence). After removal of 0 bases from V and 4 bases from J, the junction contained 13 bases not matched to a gene. The CDR3 runs 19 residues. CDR3 DNA: TGTGCCACCAGCAGAGATTACTCCCCTCCTAGCGGGGGGGCTTACGAGCAGTACTTC. It translates to CATSRDYSPPSGGAYEQYF. Together with reference TRBV15 and TRBJ2-7, the CDR3 gives the full variable domain: DAMVIQNPRYQVTQFGKPVTLSCSQTLNHNVMYWYQQKSSQAPKLLFHYYDKDFNNEADTPDNFQSRRPNTSFCFLDIRSPGLGDTAMYLCATSRDYSPPSGGAYEQYFGPGTRLTVT.

This sequence joins TRBV5-1 and TRBJ1-2; no definite D call. V gave up 4 bases and J gave up 0 bases, with 10 bases separating them. The CDR3 covers 14 residues. In germline, CDR1 is SGHRS, CDR2 YFSETQ. CDR3 coding DNA: TGCGCCAGCAGCGGCGGGTTGACTAACTATGGCTACACCTTC. Protein product: CASSGGLTNYGYTF.

V and J are TRBV29-1 and TRBJ1-4, with a tentative D call TRBD1 (5 bases). V was pared by 4 bases and J by 6 bases, with 9 bases between. The V gene's germline CDR1 is SQVTM and CDR2 ANQGSEA. CDR3 size: 12 residues. Here the CDR3 reads CSVGGHDEKLFF. The CDR3, as DNA: TGCAGCGTTGGAGGACATGATGAAAAACTGTTTTTT.

This chain links TRBV9 with TRBJ2-5; D may be TRBD1 (5 bases). The germline V gene encodes CDR1 SGDLS and CDR2 YYNGEE. This CDR3 contains 15 residues. Trimming took 3 bases from V and 5 from J, leaving 17 bases between them. The CDR3 region has the DNA TGTGCCAGCAGCGCCTACTCAGGGTTGGAGGAGACCCAGTACTTC. Amino acid sequence: CASSAYSGLEETQYF.

The chain couples TRBV18 to TRBJ2-3; 10 bases are shared with TRBD2. The CDR3 has 14 amino acids. V dropped 5 bases and J dropped 4; count of bases not matched to a gene: 3. The V gene's germline CDR1 is KGHSH and CDR2 LQKENI. Here the CDR3 DNA reads TGTGCCAGCTCATCTAGCGGGGGCGCAGATACGCAGTATTTT. Translated: CASSSSGGADTQYF.

This clone has only a few counts. The chain combines TRBV7-9 with TRBJ2-7; TRBD2 matches at 13 bases. Germline V gives CDR1 SEHNR, CDR2 FQNEAQ (reference sequence). The V and J ends lost 5 bases and 6 bases, in that order; junction bases with no gene match: 7. This CDR3 is built from 15 residues. In DNA form, the CDR3 reads TGTGCCAGCAGCGCAGCCGGGACTAGCGGGGCCGAGCAGTACTTC. Translated, it gives CASSAAGTSGAEQYF.

V and J are TRBV7-2 and TRBJ2-2, with a possible D match to TRBD2 (6 bases). This CDR3 comprises 14 residues. The germline gives CDR1 SGHTA, CDR2 FQGNSA. With 6 bases removed from V and 4 bases from J, the gap between germline ends came to 12 bases. The CDR3 protein is CASRAGLGTGELFF. The CDR3 region has the DNA TGTGCCAGCAGGGCGGGGTTAGGCACCGGGGAGCTGTTTTTT.

V gene TRBV18 combines with J gene TRBJ1-2; D is ambiguous. The germline V gene has CDR1 KGHSH and CDR2 LQKENI. The germline V and J ends were trimmed by 3 bases and 8 bases, with 13 bases remaining between them. The CDR3 is 13 residues long. The CDR3 sequence: CASSPRAMEGYTF. The DNA for the CDR3 is TGTGCCAGCTCACCCCGAGCTATGGAGGGCTACACCTTC.

This clone was observed a few times. The V gene is TRBV4-3, the J gene TRBJ1-2; 7 bases match TRBD1. Unmatched junction bases numbered 4, after V lost 3 bases and J lost 0 bases. Germline V lookup: CDR1 LGHNA, CDR2 YSLEER. The CDR3 runs to 15 residues. The CDR3: CASSQRQGSNYGYTF. The DNA of the CDR3 is TGCGCCAGCAGCCAGAGACAGGGATCTAACTATGGCTACACCTTC.

This clone was recorded a few times. The J gene is TRBJ1-5, the V gene TRBV19; 9 bases line up with TRBD1. Germline values: CDR1 LNHDA, CDR2 SQIVND (reference sequence). The V gene end was trimmed by 5 bases and the J gene end by 3 bases; junction bases not matched to a gene: 5. This CDR3 spans 15 amino acids. The DNA of the CDR3 is TGTGCCAGTAGTGAGGACAGGGGAGTCAATCAGCCCCAGCATTTT. It encodes CASSEDRGVNQPQHF.

This clone appeared a few times. This chain connects TRBV2 to TRBJ1-6; maybe TRBD1 (6 bases). Germline CDR1 and CDR2: SNHLY and FYNNEI. V was trimmed by 10 bases and J by 9 bases, leaving 19 bases between them. This CDR3 has 14 residues. CDR3 coding DNA: TGTGCCATCCGAAAGGGGGAGAGGGTTTCACCCCTCCACTTT. Its protein product is CAIRKGERVSPLHF.

The chain links TRBV5-6 to TRBJ2-3; 8 positions match TRBD1. V shed 4 bases, J shed 3 bases, and the junction held 10 bases outside the gene matches. Germline V gene sequence: CDR1 SGHDT, CDR2 YYEEEE. The CDR3 totals 16 residues. CDR3 nucleotide sequence: TGTGCCAGCAGCAAGAAGACAGGGGCGGGGACAGATACGCAGTATTTT. This sequence encodes CASSKKTGAGTDTQYF.

This chain joins TRBV9 and TRBJ2-3, with D unclear. Germline CDR1 SGDLS, CDR2 YYNGEE. Trimming left V 3 bases short and J 4 bases short, with 15 bases between. The CDR3 length is 15 residues. The CDR3 spells CASSASVAWADTQYF. The CDR3 coding sequence is TGTGCCAGCAGCGCGAGCGTTGCCTGGGCAGATACGCAGTATTTT.

This clone was seen only a few times. The chain carries TRBV6-5 and TRBJ2-7; D may correspond to TRBD1 or TRBD2 (5 bases each). Germline-derived CDR1 and CDR2 are MNHEY and SVGAGI. Deletions cut 6 bases from V and 7 bases from J, with 19 bases between. The CDR3 is 14 amino acids. The CDR3: CASSLDQGRPEQYF. In DNA form, the CDR3 reads TGTGCCAGCAGCCTTGACCAGGGACGCCCTGAGCAGTACTTC.

This clone was counted only a few times. The chain has TRBV9 and TRBJ2-1, with 13 bases aligning to TRBD2. The V segment lost 4 bases and the J segment 0 bases; nucleotides outside the gene matches: 7. Germline V gene data show CDR1 as SGDLS and CDR2 as YYNGEE. The CDR3 spans 18 residues. CDR3 residues: CASSLGLAGLGSYNEQFF. DNA of the CDR3: TGTGCCAGCAGCCTGGGACTAGCGGGACTCGGCTCCTACAATGAGCAGTTCTTC.

J is TRBJ2-1 and V is TRBV9; possible D gene TRBD1, 6 bases. The CDR3 loop spans 15 amino acids. Deletions cut 4 bases from V and 3 bases from J, with 14 bases between. The germline CDR1 and CDR2 sequences are SGDLS and YYNGEE. The CDR3 nucleotides read TGTGCCAGCAGCACCACCGGGACAAGCTACAATGAGCAGTTCTTC. Translation: CASSTTGTSYNEQFF.

This clone was detected a few times. This may be a read error: a much more frequent sequence differs by one nucleotide. Different DNA sequences within this sample yield the same CDR3. The gene calls are TRBV11-2 and TRBJ2-5, with D unresolved. Trimming took off 3 bases at V and 4 bases at J, with 3 bases between the two ends. The CDR3 contains 11 residues. The germline gives CDR1 SGHAT, CDR2 FQNNGV. The CDR3 coding sequence is TGTGCCAGCAGCTTGGGAGAGACCCAGTACTTC. It encodes CASSLGETQYF.

The CDR3: CASSYAVAHKGGYTF. CDR3 nucleotides: TGTGCCAGCAGTTACGCGGTGGCCCACAAGGGCGGCTACACCTTC. V gene TRBV6-5 combines with J gene TRBJ1-2; D unclear. CDR3 size: 15 residues. Germline V gene lookup returns CDR1 MNHEY and CDR2 SVGAGI. The germline V and J ends were trimmed by 2 bases and 8 bases, with 18 bases remaining between them.

This clone occurred a few times. The chain joins TRBV25-1 to TRBJ2-3; no definite D call. Germline CDR1 and CDR2: MGHDK and SYGVNS. The CDR3 totals 13 residues. V was clipped by 1 base and J by 1 base, with 3 bases between them. The CDR3 region has the DNA TGTGCCAGCAGTGAATCTGGCACAGATACGCAGTATTTT. Amino acid sequence: CASSESGTDTQYF.